One sample yielded the 3 T cell receptor beta chains listed below, sequenced in a study of CD8+ T cells in alopecia areata. cDNA serving as the sequencing template came from extracted, reverse transcribed RNA. Repertoires were generated with immunoSEQ multiplex PCR, while TCRdb's copy carries only in-frame clones and drops some. The sample has 69,000 or so clones, roughly 57% seen once; the top ten hold approximately 15%. The source was CD8+ T cells sorted from blood, collected at week 0. The source of these receptors is a human donor with alopecia areata.

The CDR3, as DNA: TGCAGCGTTGAGGGGATGGCACAGATCACCTACAATGAGCAGTTCTTC. Encoded protein: CSVEGMAQITYNEQFF. The chain has TRBV29-1 and TRBJ2-1; D unclear. V dropped 3 bases and J dropped 2 bases, with 17 bases sitting between them. The CDR3 extends over 16 amino acids. The germline V gene encodes CDR1 SQVTM and CDR2 ANQGSEA.

By share of the sample, this clone is large (0.1 to 1%). J is TRBJ2-1 and V is TRBV27; 7 nucleotides align to TRBD1. The CDR3 has 14 amino acids. CDR1 and CDR2 (germline): MNHEY, SMNVEV (reference sequence). Trimming removed 6 bases from V and 5 bases from J; junction bases left unmatched: 7. The CDR3 sequence: CASSPGQENNEQFF. CDR3 sequence (DNA): TGTGCCAGCAGCCCCGGACAGGAGAACAATGAGCAGTTCTTC.

This clone appeared once. The chain combines TRBV5-1 with TRBJ1-2; D is possibly TRBD1 (5 bases). Germline CDR1 and CDR2: SGHRS and YFSETQ. The length of the CDR3 is 13 residues. V was trimmed by 3 bases and J by 4 bases, leaving 10 bases between them. The chain's CDR3 is CASSSGPIYGYTF. CDR3 coding DNA: TGCGCCAGCAGCTCGGGACCGATCTATGGCTACACCTTC.